This T cell receptor (beta chain) derives from a study of identical twins. Whole-study findings and limits: The degree of excess twin sharing was weaker in beta out-of-frame sequences. The more abundant beta clonotypes in cord blood had fewer insertions, and memory repertoires did not show this.

TCRdb recomputed calls from the 5' RACE reads with MiXCR, one row per CDR3 protein. This table has about 730,000 distinct CDR3 sequences, approximately 21% appearing once. Comment on this clonotype: The antigen remains undetermined.

Germline V gene lookup returns CDR1 SNHLY and CDR2 FYNNEI. The CDR3 contains 14 residues. V was clipped by 7 bases and J by 0 bases, with 12 bases between them. These data were also reused for a study on T cells expressing NK-cell markers. In that study: There were seven HCMV-seropositive donors and one seronegative donor among the eight sequenced. In more than 5 donors, dominant CD3+CD56+NKG2C+ clones formed about 1.0-7.0% of CD8+ cells.

This TCR was sampled from a woman aged 18 to 35 in good health. The V gene is TRBV2, the J gene TRBJ1-2, with a tentative D call TRBD1 (5 bases). Material for sequencing was PBMCs. The CDR3 sequence is CASTYDSTNYGYTF. CDR3 nucleotides: TGTGCCAGCACCTATGACAGTACTAACTATGGCTACACCTTC.